The T cell receptor (beta chain) described here comes from a study of blood T cell repertoires in COVID-19. Study as a whole: T cells, B-cell-depleted T cells, or PBMCs provided the cDNA or gDNA that served as material.

The data were produced by immunoSEQ multiplex PCR, yet TCRdb's version contains in-frame clones alone and is incomplete. The table shows about 90,000 clones, with approximately 88% occurring only once. In germline, CDR1 is SQVTM, CDR2 ANQGSEA. J was trimmed by 6 bases and V by 4 bases; bases with no gene match: 9. This CDR3 has 13 residues. This sequence joins TRBV29-1 and TRBJ2-7; 7 bases align to TRBD1. Specimen: peripheral blood. This clonotype originated in a woman of 80 years or more with active or convalescent COVID-19. Here the CDR3 reads CSVVWPGDSEQYF. CDR3 DNA sequence: TGCAGCGTTGTATGGCCCGGGGACAGCGAGCAGTACTTC.